A single sample is the source of the 7 T cell receptor beta chains below, sequenced in a study of control samples from healthy donors and cancer patients. Method: immunoSEQ multiplex PCR; TCRdb's copy keeps in-frame clones and lacks some. The sample holds some 120,000 clones; about 95% are singletons and the top ten take 3.6%. The sequenced sample was blood. The receptors were sampled from a young man in good health.

CDR3 region: CASRDWSTDTQYF. The CDR3 coding sequence is TGTGCCAGCAGGGACTGGAGCACAGATACGCAGTATTTT. This chain connects TRBV12-3 or TRBV12-4 to TRBJ2-3, with a possible D match to TRBD2 (5 bases). The V and J ends lost 6 bases and 0 bases respectively, with 7 bases between them. The length of the CDR3 is 13 residues.

The chain employs TRBV28 and TRBJ1-6; 7 nucleotides match TRBD1. The CDR3 contains 15 residues. V lost 6 bases to trimming and J lost 9 bases; unmatched junction nucleotides: 11. Germline CDR1 is MDHEN and CDR2 is SYDVKM. The CDR3 sequence is CASRKGTDITSPLHF. In DNA form, the CDR3 reads TGTGCCAGCAGAAAAGGGACAGATATTACTTCACCCCTCCACTTT.

The chain couples TRBV5-1 to TRBJ1-1; 8 bases are shared with TRBD1. V dropped 3 bases and J dropped 5; count of bases not matched to a gene: 6. CDR3 length equals 14 residues. CDR1 and CDR2 from the germline V gene are SGHRS and YFSETQ. CDR3: CASSYGQGGTEAFF. The CDR3 DNA reads TGCGCCAGCAGCTACGGACAGGGAGGGACTGAAGCTTTCTTT. Drawing the rest from reference TRBV5-1 and TRBJ1-1, the complete variable domain is KAGVTQTPRYLIKTRGQQVTLSCSPISGHRSVSWYQQTPGQGLQFLFEYFSETQRNKGNFPGRFSGRQFSNSRSEMNVSTLELGDSALYLCASSYGQGGTEAFFGQGTRLTVV.

This clone was observed a single time. The rearrangement joins TRBV5-4 to TRBJ1-2; TRBD1 is a possible D gene (5 bases). The CDR3 extends over 17 amino acids. Germline V lookup: CDR1 SGHNT, CDR2 YYREEE (reference sequence). Deletions cut 0 bases from V and 0 bases from J, with 15 bases between. CDR3 bases: TGTGCCAGCAGCTTGGAAGGGTTCAGGGTCTCTAACTATGGCTACACCTTC. It encodes CASSLEGFRVSNYGYTF.

The CDR3 spells CASSVSGSLINTEAFF. CDR3 DNA: TGTGCCAGCAGCGTTTCCGGATCATTAATCAACACTGAAGCTTTCTTT. V and J are TRBV9 and TRBJ1-1; D not certain. The CDR3 loop spans 16 amino acids. Trimming removed 2 bases at V and 2 bases at J, with 16 bases between. Germline values: CDR1 SGDLS, CDR2 YYNGEE. The variable domain in full, completed from reference TRBV9 and TRBJ1-1, reads DSGVTQTPKHLITATGQRVTLRCSPRSGDLSVYWYQQSLDQGLQFLIQYYNGEERAKGNILERFSAQQFPDLHSELNLSSLELGDSALYFCASSVSGSLINTEAFFGQGTRLTVV.

V gene TRBV19 combines with J gene TRBJ1-5; D uncertain. The CDR3 has 12 amino acids. In germline, CDR1 is LNHDA, CDR2 SQIVND (reference sequence). Trimming left V 9 bases short and J 6 bases short, with 12 bases between. In DNA, the CDR3 is TGTGCCAGCGACGGAGGAGCTCAGCCCCAGCATTTT. It translates to CASDGGAQPQHF.

The chain uses TRBV30 and TRBJ2-5, with a possible D match to TRBD2 (7 bases). The CDR3 is 16 residues long. The V end was cut by 0 bases, the J end by 1 base, with 15 bases between. Looked up from germline, CDR1 is GTSNPN and CDR2 is SVGIG (reference sequence). The CDR3 region has the DNA TGTGCCTGGAGTGTATGGGGGGGGCCTTTCCAAGAGACCCAGTACTTC. This codes for CAWSVWGGPFQETQYF.